A selection of T cell receptor beta chains follows, all from one sample in a study of blood T cell repertoires in COVID-19. The data were produced by immunoSEQ multiplex PCR, yet TCRdb's version contains in-frame clones alone and is incomplete. The sample has under 200,000 clones, roughly 80% seen once. Sequenced material: peripheral blood. The origin of the receptors is a human donor in a cohort sampled during active COVID-19. Both conserved end residues are part of each CDR3. The order of the fields is V gene, clone size, J gene, D gene, CDR3 DNA, CDR3 protein. A D gene is named only where the DNA matches it firmly. Clone size is not always given. Where it is, it says once, few, many or a class for expanded clones.

>TRBV19|-|TRBJ1-5|-
TGTGCCAGTAAAAGTCCCCAGGGGACCAATCAGCCCCAGCATTTT
CASKSPQGTNQPQHF
>TRBV9|-|TRBJ2-6|TRBD2
TGTGCCAGCAGCGTAGGGCTAGCGGGGCTGTCTGGGGCCAACGTCCTGACTTTC
CASSVGLAGLSGANVLTF
>TRBV23-1|-|TRBJ2-7|TRBD2
TGCGCCAGCAGTCAGGGGTCGTACACTAGCGGGACCATCACCTACGAGCAGTACTTC
CASSQGSYTSGTITYEQYF
>TRBV4-2|-|TRBJ1-5|TRBD1
TGTGCCAGCAGCCAAGCCTTAGGGACAGCGGATCAGCCCCAGCATTTT
CASSQALGTADQPQHF
>TRBV6-1|once|TRBJ2-3|TRBD2
TGTGCCAGCAGTGATGGCGGGGGAGCAGATACGCAGTATTTT
CASSDGGGADTQYF
>TRBV19|-|TRBJ1-1|-
TGTGCCAGTAGTCGGACCGCTGGAGGCACTGAAGCTTTCTTT
CASSRTAGGTEAFF
>TRBV11-1|-|TRBJ2-7|TRBD1
TGTGCCAGCAGCCTATCCGGGACAGGGGCTATTGAGCAGTACTTC
CASSLSGTGAIEQYF
>TRBV4-3|-|TRBJ1-5|-
TGCGCCAGCAGCCAAGATTTCGGGGGCAATCAGCCCCAGCATTTT
CASSQDFGGNQPQHF
>TRBV7-2|-|TRBJ1-1|TRBD1
TGTGCCAGCAGCCCGACAGGGCGAAAAGACACTGAAGCTTTCTTT
CASSPTGRKDTEAFF
>TRBV9|-|TRBJ1-2|TRBD1
TGTGCCAGCAGCCCTACCTCTGGGACAGCCTATGGCTACACCTTC
CASSPTSGTAYGYTF
>TRBV27|-|TRBJ2-3|-
TGTGCCAGCAGTTCCGTTCCAGGTACGCAGTATTTT
CASSSVPGTQYF
>TRBV3-1/TRBV3-2|-|TRBJ2-5|-
TGTGCCAGCAGCCAAGATATCAGGGTACAAGAGACCCAGTACTTC
CASSQDIRVQETQYF
>TRBV4-2|-|TRBJ2-1|TRBD2
TGTGCCAGCAGCCGACGCCCCGGGACTATCAACAATGAGCAGTTCTTC
CASSRRPGTINNEQFF
>TRBV9|-|TRBJ1-3|-
TGTGCCAGCAGCGTAGCAGGATATGGAAACACCATATATTTT
CASSVAGYGNTIYF
>TRBV19|-|TRBJ1-2|-
TGTGCCAGTAGCACTAACTATGGCTACACCTTC
CASSTNYGYTF
>TRBV4-3|-|TRBJ1-6|-
TGCGCCAGCAGCCAAGAGGGAGCGGATAATTCACCCCTCCACTTT
CASSQEGADNSPLHF
>TRBV28|-|TRBJ2-2|-
TGTGCCAGCAGTTTTAGGGGGACCGGGGAGCTGTTTTTT
CASSFRGTGELFF
>TRBV3-1/TRBV3-2|few|TRBJ1-1|TRBD1
TGTGCCAGCAGCCAAGGACAGGGCCGGGCTTTCTTT
CASSQGQGRAFF
>TRBV6-5|-|TRBJ1-2|TRBD1
TGTGCCAGCAGCCTTGACAGGGACTATGGCTACACCTTC
CASSLDRDYGYTF
>TRBV4-1|few|TRBJ1-5|TRBD1
TGCGCCAGCAGCCAAGGGGTCGGGGACAGGGCCTATAGCAATCAGCCCCAGCATTTT
CASSQGVGDRAYSNQPQHF
>TRBV10-3|-|TRBJ2-1|-
TGTGCCATCACATCGGGACTTACGAGCTCCTACAATGAGCAGTTCTTC
CAITSGLTSSYNEQFF
>TRBV7-2|few|TRBJ2-5|TRBD2
TGTGCCAGCAGCTTAGAGCTAGCGGGAGGGAAGACCCAGTACTTC
CASSLELAGGKTQYF
>TRBV19|-|TRBJ1-5|-
TGTGCCAGTTCGGATCGAGAGCGTCAGCCCCAGCATTTT
CASSDRERQPQHF
>TRBV6-5|-|TRBJ1-1|-
TGTGCCAGCAGTACCCACAGGGCCAAGGACACTGAAGCTTTCTTT
CASSTHRAKDTEAFF
>TRBV12-3/TRBV12-4|-|TRBJ2-5|-
TGTGCCAGCAGTGCGGAAAGGACCCAGTACTTC
CASSAERTQYF
>TRBV10-2|-|TRBJ1-5|TRBD1
TGCGCCAGCAGTGTTGAAGGGGGCGCTTTTCAGCCCCAGCATTTT
CASSVEGGAFQPQHF
>TRBV7-9|-|TRBJ2-2|TRBD1
TGTGCCAGCAGTTCCACCGGGACAGGGCGAGGCACCGGGGAGCTGTTTTTT
CASSSTGTGRGTGELFF
>TRBV7-9|-|TRBJ1-5|-
TGTGCCAGCAGCCGGGGGGGCAGGGTGGCTGGCAATCAGCCCCAGCATTTT
CASSRGGRVAGNQPQHF
>TRBV4-2|-|TRBJ2-7|-
TGTGCCAGCAGCCCCTTGGGTAGCGGCACCGGGAGACACTACGAGCAGTACTTC
CASSPLGSGTGRHYEQYF
>TRBV7-9|-|TRBJ2-7|TRBD1
TGTGCCAGCAGCTCGAATACCGGGACAGGGACTCCCTACGAGCAGTACTTC
CASSSNTGTGTPYEQYF
>TRBV4-3|-|TRBJ2-7|TRBD2
TGCGCCAGCAGCCAAGGGGTAGCGGGAGATCTCGACGAGCAGTACTTC
CASSQGVAGDLDEQYF
>TRBV28|few|TRBJ1-1|-
TGTGCCAGCAGTTGGCAGGCAACTGAAGCTTTCTTT
CASSWQATEAFF
>TRBV20-1|-|TRBJ2-3|-
TGCAGTGCCCGGGTCACAGATACGCAGTATTTT
CSARVTDTQYF
>TRBV7-9|-|TRBJ2-7|-
TGTGCCAGCAGCTTAGGGCGCAGGGAACCCTACGAGCAGTACTTC
CASSLGRREPYEQYF
>TRBV19|-|TRBJ1-2|TRBD1
TGTGCCAGTAGTAAGGACAGGGGGCGTTCTGGCTACACCTTC
CASSKDRGRSGYTF
>TRBV29-1|-|TRBJ1-1|TRBD1
TGCAGCGTAGCACAGGGGGCCCGAACTGAAGCTTTCTTT
CSVAQGARTEAFF
>TRBV6-1|few|TRBJ1-2|TRBD1
TGTGCCAGCAGTGAAGCCTCCACAGGGGGCCTCTATGGCTACACCTTC
CASSEASTGGLYGYTF
>TRBV18|-|TRBJ2-7|-
TGTGCCAGCTCACTCCCGGGACTCCTGAGGGAGCAGTACTTC
CASSLPGLLREQYF
>TRBV3-1/TRBV3-2|-|TRBJ2-2|TRBD2
TGTGCCAGCAGCCCCGGGACTATTAACACCGGGGAGCTGTTTTTT
CASSPGTINTGELFF
>TRBV2|-|TRBJ1-4|TRBD1
TGTGCCAGCACTCCCCAGGCAGGGGGTCAGGGAAAACTGTTTTTT
CASTPQAGGQGKLFF
>TRBV2|-|TRBJ1-6|-
TGTGCCAGCTGCCCAGCGGACAGTAATAATTCACCCCTCCACTTT
CASCPADSNNSPLHF
>TRBV7-2|few|TRBJ1-1|-
TGTGCCAGCAGCTTAGGACAGCCTGGAAACACTGAAGCTTTCTTT
CASSLGQPGNTEAFF
>TRBV4-1|few|TRBJ2-1|TRBD2
TGCGCCAGCAGCCCGACTAGCGGGAGGAGTGATGAGCAGTTCTTC
CASSPTSGRSDEQFF
>TRBV28|-|TRBJ1-6|TRBD1
TGTGCCAGCAGCCAACGGACAGGGGGCAATTCACCCCTCCACTTT
CASSQRTGGNSPLHF
>TRBV6-5|-|TRBJ2-7|TRBD2
TGTGCCAGCAGTCTTATAGCGGGTACCTACGAGCAGTACTTC
CASSLIAGTYEQYF
>TRBV28|-|TRBJ2-6|-
TGTGCCAGCAGTTTCTCCAGGGGGGCCAACGTCCTGACTTTC
CASSFSRGANVLTF
>TRBV6-2/TRBV6-3|once|TRBJ2-7|TRBD1
TGTGCCAGCAGTTACGCACAGGGGTCCTACGAGCAGTACTTC
CASSYAQGSYEQYF
>TRBV2|-|TRBJ1-4|TRBD1
TGTGCCAGCAGTGAAACTGCTGAACAGGGGGCGCGGATTGTAGGTGAAAAACTGTTTTTT
CASSETAEQGARIVGEKLFF
>TRBV11-3|once|TRBJ1-4|-
TGTGCCAGCAGCTCAGGGTCTAATGAAAAACTGTTTTTT
CASSSGSNEKLFF